This record covers a single TCR beta chain. This entry is derived from a study of Ad26.COV2.S vaccination and SARS-CoV-2 variants. Study-level information: By the intramuscular route, Ad26.COV2.S was given once, or twice 56 days apart.

Measured with immunoSEQ multiplex PCR; TCRdb has only the in-frame clones, and not every one. The repertoire holds about 350,000 clones, with less than 90% as singletons. This sample's treatment: some 20 received Ad26.COV2.S at low or high dose, single or two shots; 5 received placebo; per-sample allocation not given. The samples were gathered on day 63 after the first injection of vaccine or placebo. An adult aged 18-55 years in Boston served as the donor. This sequence originates from a person aged 18-60 years who received the Ad26.COV2.S COVID-19 vaccine or a placebo. Sequenced material: peripheral blood, taken in a trial of Ad26.COV2.S vaccine versus placebo.

CDR3 loop: CASTPLPGVEKLFF. DNA for the CDR3: TGTGCCAGCACCCCTCTCCCGGGAGTGGAAAAACTGTTTTTT. The chain combines TRBV6-5 with TRBJ1-4; no firm D call. This CDR3 is built from 14 residues. Germline CDR1 MNHEY, CDR2 SVGAGI. Trimming took 7 bases from V and 8 from J, leaving 17 bases between them.